This T cell receptor beta chain is from a study of blood T cells in healthy people across ages. Primers used in a second PCR of about 7 to 12 cycles were a sample-barcoded 5' primer and a J-beta primer mix. Tags on each cDNA molecule came from a template-switch adaptor with 12 random nucleotides. Using its own MiXCR run on the 5' RACE reads, TCRdb lists one record per CDR3 protein. The sample carries some 940,000 distinct CDR3 sequences, 25% to 30% recorded once. The donors, all healthy, were Caucasians living in Russia, aged roughly 6 to 100. No fewer than 5.5 micrograms of total RNA were isolated from every sample. A few counts support this clonotype. CDR1 KGHDR and CDR2 SFDVKD come from the germline V gene. The J segment lost 2 bases and the V segment lost 1 base, leaving 10 bases of the junction unmatched. There are 19 residues in the CDR3. The sample also formed part of further work on T cells of mothers and their children. That report adds: Unrelated mother-child pairs always had slightly, but never significantly, lower normalized overlap than related pairs.

This chain joins TRBV24-1 and TRBJ2-1, with 10 bases lining up with TRBD2. Specimen: blood. The sequence derives from a woman aged 40 to 55 in good health. The CDR3 DNA follows: TGTGCCACCAGTGATTTCGCACTAGCGGGGTCCAACCCCTACAATGAGCAGTTCTTC. It is translated as CATSDFALAGSNPYNEQFF.